This T cell receptor beta chain was obtained from a study of ipilimumab plus nivolumab after autologous stem cell transplantation. Study background: Median doses per patient: 5 ipilimumab, under 10 nivolumab. DLBCL patients had primary refractory or relapsed disease. The study, taken as a whole, reports: Authors suggest TCR repertoire, Treg phenotype and gut microbiota support further study.

TCRdb's copy holds only in-frame clones and misses some; the assay was immunoSEQ multiplex PCR. The sample includes 77,000 or so clones, approximately 86% seen only once; the top ten take roughly 2%. Ipilimumab, 1 mg/kg, started 14 to 28 days after autologous transplant. As to this clone: The antigen remains undetermined.

The V gene lost 6 bases and the J gene lost 3 bases, with 20 bases spanning the gap. The CDR3 has 16 amino acids. In germline, CDR1 is MGHDK, CDR2 SYGVNS. Sequences were derived from PBMCs, sampled in a trial of ipilimumab plus nivolumab as post-transplant consolidation. This TCR was sampled from a male donor with diffuse large B-cell lymphoma. This chain links TRBV25-1 with TRBJ2-5, with a weak D call TRBD2 (5 bases). CDR3 DNA sequence: TGTGCCAGCAGCGACCCTCCGGGGATTCCTGAAGAGACCCAGTACTTC. Translated: CASSDPPGIPEETQYF.